The rows below give T cell receptor beta chains drawn from one sample of a study of a mutant IDH1 vaccine in newly diagnosed glioma. This table comes from immunoSEQ multiplex PCR, and its TCRdb copy is limited to in-frame clones, with some not included. The sample lists roughly 86,000 clones, roughly 89% occurring once. These TCRs are of unknown antigen specificity. Sample: PBMCs, taken from a glioma patient whose treatment included an IDH1 peptide vaccine. These receptors all stem from a woman aged 50 to 65 with glioma. The CDR3 runs from the conserved cysteine through the conserved F or W. The D gene is left open where the match is weak. Rows may omit the clone size; those that give it use once, few, many or a size class.

v_gene,j_gene,abundance,d_gene,CDR3aa,CDR3nt
TRBV19,TRBJ2-1,-,TRBD2,CASSSPGSGRAIEQFF,TGTGCCAGTAGTTCCCCGGGGAGCGGGAGGGCCATTGAGCAGTTCTTC
TRBV18,TRBJ2-5,-,TRBD1,CASSPDRVQETQYF,TGTGCCAGCTCACCCGACAGGGTCCAAGAGACCCAGTACTTC
TRBV6-1,TRBJ1-3,-,-,CASSGARVTGNTIYF,TGTGCCAGCAGTGGGGCCAGGGTAACTGGAAACACCATATATTTT
TRBV30,TRBJ1-3,-,-,CAWSPGLSGNTIYF,TGTGCCTGGAGTCCGGGCCTCTCTGGAAACACCATATATTTT
TRBV5-1,TRBJ2-5,-,TRBD2,CASSPGLARETQYF,TGCGCCAGCAGCCCCGGACTAGCTCGGGAGACCCAGTACTTC
TRBV10-2,TRBJ2-7,few,-,CAVLQGPYEQYF,TGCGCCGTATTACAGGGCCCCTACGAGCAGTACTTC
TRBV6-1,TRBJ2-5,-,-,CASSEYQETQYF,TGTGCCAGCAGTGAATATCAAGAGACCCAGTACTTC
TRBV7-9,TRBJ2-4,-,-,CASSPLNWGAKNIQYF,TGTGCCAGCAGCCCGTTAAATTGGGGGGCCAAAAACATTCAGTACTTC
TRBV7-6,TRBJ1-5,-,-,CASSLMGLQPQHF,TGTGCCAGCAGCTTAATGGGTCTTCAGCCCCAGCATTTT
TRBV30,TRBJ2-1,-,TRBD2,CAWSPGLAGNNEQFF,TGTGCCTGGAGTCCGGGACTAGCGGGAAATAATGAGCAGTTCTTC
TRBV29-1,TRBJ2-2,few,-,CSVDPNLGSGELFF,TGCAGCGTTGATCCAAACCTGGGCTCCGGGGAGCTGTTTTTT
TRBV7-9,TRBJ2-7,-,-,CASSLGVSSYEQYF,TGTGCCAGCAGCTTAGGGGTGTCTTCCTACGAGCAGTACTTC
TRBV28,TRBJ1-1,-,-,CASKSTEAFF,TGTGCCAGCAAAAGCACTGAAGCTTTCTTT
TRBV10-1,TRBJ2-1,-,TRBD1,CASSSPGQGNNEQFF,TGCGCCAGCAGTTCCCCGGGACAGGGGAACAATGAGCAGTTCTTC
TRBV5-1,TRBJ2-7,-,TRBD1,CASSSGQGLYEQYF,TGCGCCAGCAGTTCGGGACAGGGGCTCTACGAGCAGTACTTC
TRBV29-1,TRBJ2-1,-,TRBD2,CSVSKLAGANEQFF,TGCAGCGTATCGAAGCTAGCGGGAGCCAATGAGCAGTTCTTC
TRBV30,TRBJ1-1,few,-,CAWTDGNTEAFF,TGTGCCTGGACGGACGGGAACACTGAAGCTTTCTTT
TRBV7-9,TRBJ2-7,-,-,CASSLDGSLDEQYF,TGTGCCAGCAGCTTAGACGGGAGCCTAGACGAGCAGTACTTC
TRBV10-1,TRBJ2-2,-,-,CASSGDGTNTGELFF,TGCGCCAGCAGTGGGGACGGTACGAACACCGGGGAGCTGTTTTTT
TRBV4-1,TRBJ2-5,-,-,CASSQAGGGETQYF,TGCGCCAGCAGCCAAGCCGGAGGGGGGGAGACCCAGTACTTC
TRBV29-1,TRBJ2-7,-,TRBD2,CSVDNMAGAGDEQYF,TGCAGCGTTGATAACATGGCGGGAGCGGGAGACGAGCAGTACTTC
TRBV6-1,TRBJ1-5,-,TRBD1,CASRGTGNQPQHF,TGTGCCAGCCGCGGGACAGGGAATCAGCCCCAGCATTTT
TRBV5-1,TRBJ1-2,-,TRBD1,CASSLPPGQGPSNYGYTF,TGCGCCAGCAGCTTACCACCGGGACAGGGGCCGTCTAACTATGGCTACACCTTC